This TCR beta chain was found in a study of T cell changes during pregnancy in multiple sclerosis. Using immunoSEQ multiplex PCR, the repertoire was profiled, and TCRdb retains in-frame clones only, with some absent. There are 100,000 or so clones in the sample; more than 90% occur only once, and over 3% lies in the top ten. The material was peripheral blood, obtained in the second trimester of pregnancy. This clonotype was obtained from a female donor with multiple sclerosis, enrolled in a pregnancy study.

The CDR3 DNA reads as TGTGCCAGCAGTTACTCTAGTACCGGGGAGCTGTTTTTT. It encodes CASSYSSTGELFF. This sequence joins TRBV6-5 and TRBJ2-2; D gene ambiguous. This CDR3 has 13 amino acids. Germline-derived CDR1 and CDR2 are MNHEY and SVGAGI. Trimming took off 0 bases at V and 5 bases at J, with 4 bases between the two ends.